This T cell receptor (beta chain) was observed in a study of blood T cell repertoires in COVID-19. Overall study context: Sites in the United States, Italy and Spain provided acute and convalescent COVID-19 samples. The analysed material was cDNA or gDNA that came from T cells, B-cell-depleted T cells, or PBMCs.

Original analysis: How many nucleated cells were present was estimated from reference gene primer amplification. Only in-frame clones appear in the TCRdb table, and some are missing; sequencing was by immunoSEQ multiplex PCR. D and trimming were read from the DNA, whereas the V and J calls and clone size are those reported in that table. The sample shows about 400,000 clones, around 89% of them seen only once. The CDR3 extends over 15 amino acids. The V and J ends lost 0 bases and 6 bases respectively, with 12 bases between them. CDR1 and CDR2 (germline): LNHDA, SQIVND (reference sequence). This chain links TRBV19 with TRBJ1-5; D unresolved. This clonotype was obtained from a woman aged 30 to 39 with acute or convalescent COVID-19. The source material was peripheral blood. CDR3: CASSIDLGLGQPQHF. The CDR3 DNA reads as TGTGCCAGTAGTATAGATCTGGGCCTTGGTCAGCCCCAGCATTTT.